These T cell receptor beta chains were read from a single sample in a study of CD4+ T cells in melanoma. The assay was immunoSEQ multiplex PCR, and TCRdb's table has in-frame clones only and misses some. This sample has fewer than 20,000 clones; more than 65% occur once, and the top ten carry roughly 5.4%. The sequencing sample was made of cells from a culture (not recorded whether cultured in vitro). These receptors came from a human donor with melanoma. Each CDR3 is given with its conserved first and last residue. The D gene is left open where the match is weak. Expanded clones are given a class, and other clones once, few, many or no size at all.

j_call,v_call,d_call,clone_size,cdr3_aa,cdr3_nt
TRBJ1-4,TRBV6-1,.,few,CASSENRNLGEKLFF,TGTGCCAGCAGTGAAAACAGGAATCTTGGGGAAAAACTGTTTTTT
TRBJ1-1,TRBV11-2,.,few,CASSLVLGKGVSNTEAFF,TGTGCCAGCAGCTTAGTTCTGGGTAAGGGGGTATCGAACACTGAAGCTTTCTTT
TRBJ2-2,TRBV2,.,.,CASKGQMNTGELFF,TGTGCCAGCAAAGGACAAATGAACACCGGGGAGCTGTTTTTT
TRBJ2-3,TRBV5-4,.,.,CASSDSGGSDTQYF,TGTGCCAGCAGCGACTCTGGGGGGTCAGATACGCAGTATTTT
TRBJ1-1,TRBV9,.,.,CASSSILGTEAFF,TGTGCCAGCAGCTCCATTCTAGGCACTGAAGCTTTCTTT
TRBJ2-1,TRBV9,.,.,CASSARINNEQFF,TGTGCCAGCAGCGCTAGGATAAACAATGAGCAGTTCTTC
TRBJ1-4,TRBV6-1,.,.,CASSEAGVLEKLFF,TGTGCCAGCAGTGAAGCGGGGGTACTGGAAAAACTGTTTTTT
TRBJ1-2,TRBV5-1,.,.,CASSVYGALFVYGYTF,TGCGCCAGCAGCGTTTACGGGGCCCTCTTCGTTTATGGCTACACCTTC
TRBJ2-7,TRBV5-1,.,.,CASSRQQAYEQYF,TGCGCCAGCAGCCGTCAACAGGCCTACGAGCAGTACTTC
TRBJ1-5,TRBV11-2,.,.,CASSPDRRQPQHF,TGTGCCAGCAGCCCGGACAGACGACAGCCCCAGCATTTT
TRBJ2-2,TRBV9,TRBD2,few,CASSPRTSLAGELFF,TGTGCCAGCAGCCCCAGGACTAGCCTCGCCGGGGAGCTGTTTTTT
TRBJ2-2,TRBV5-1,.,.,CASSLAGTLNTGELFF,TGCGCCAGCAGCTTGGCCGGGACACTCAACACCGGGGAGCTGTTTTTT
TRBJ2-7,TRBV5-1,TRBD1,.,CASSSSGTGPYEQYF,TGCGCCAGCAGCTCGTCCGGGACAGGGCCCTACGAGCAGTACTTC
TRBJ1-6,TRBV5-1,.,.,CASSLDGHSPLHF,TGCGCCAGCAGCTTGGACGGACATTCACCCCTCCACTTT
TRBJ1-3,TRBV2,.,.,CASSNRYSGNTIYF,TGTGCCAGCTCTAACCGTTACTCTGGAAACACCATATATTTT
TRBJ2-7,TRBV14,.,.,CASSHIPGGASEQYF,TGTGCCAGCAGCCATATTCCCGGCGGGGCCTCCGAGCAGTACTTC
TRBJ2-3,TRBV10-3,TRBD2,few,CAIALADTTDTQYF,TGTGCCATCGCCCTAGCGGATACCACAGATACGCAGTATTTT
TRBJ1-3,TRBV30,.,.,CAWSAGNTIYF,TGTGCCTGGAGTGCCGGAAACACCATATATTTT
TRBJ1-2,TRBV2,.,.,CASQINQRTYGYTF,TGTGCCAGCCAAATAAATCAGAGAACCTATGGCTACACCTTC
TRBJ1-2,TRBV19,.,few,CASSNGRYGYTF,TGTGCCAGTAGCAATGGGAGATATGGCTACACCTTC
TRBJ1-1,TRBV5-1,TRBD1,.,CASSLEWTGTTEAFF,TGCGCCAGCAGCTTGGAATGGACAGGGACGACTGAAGCTTTCTTT
TRBJ2-5,TRBV7-9,TRBD1,few,CASSLARPTGSVETQYF,TGTGCCAGCAGCTTAGCTCGGCCGACAGGGTCAGTTGAGACCCAGTACTTC
TRBJ1-4,TRBV18,.,.,CASSPGSRMEKLFF,TGTGCCAGCTCTCCCGGGTCCCGGATGGAAAAACTGTTTTTT
TRBJ2-3,TRBV2,.,.,CALQGRRTDTQYF,TGTGCCTTACAGGGTCGGCGGACAGATACGCAGTATTTT
TRBJ1-6,TRBV5-1,.,.,CASSLGGDSPLHF,TGCGCCAGCAGCTTGGGGGGGGACTCACCCCTCCACTTT
TRBJ1-6,TRBV7-3,.,.,CASSLEGIEYNSPLHF,TGTGCCAGCAGCTTGGAGGGGATTGAGTATAATTCACCCCTCCACTTT
TRBJ1-2,TRBV29-1,.,.,CSVVKARSYTF,TGCAGCGTTGTTAAAGCGAGGAGCTACACCTTC
TRBJ2-1,TRBV7-9,.,.,CASSYHEQFF,TGTGCCAGCAGCTATCATGAGCAGTTCTTC
TRBJ2-1,TRBV4-2,TRBD2,.,CASSIAGGPLSYNEQFF,TGTGCCAGCAGTATAGCGGGGGGGCCGCTCTCCTACAATGAGCAGTTCTTC
TRBJ1-5,TRBV30,TRBD1,.,CAWSVYGTVSNQPQHF,TGTGCCTGGAGTGTATACGGGACAGTATCAAATCAGCCCCAGCATTTT
TRBJ2-1,TRBV9,TRBD2,few,CASSPTGTTDRLVFF,TGTGCCAGCAGCCCCACCGGGACTACAGACCGCTTGGTTTTCTTC
TRBJ1-2,TRBV15,.,.,CATSRDGGREGYTF,TGTGCCACCAGCAGAGATGGCGGCAGGGAAGGCTACACCTTC
TRBJ2-2,TRBV19,.,.,CASSTMRNTGELFF,TGTGCCAGTAGTACCATGCGTAACACCGGGGAGCTGTTTTTT
TRBJ2-7,TRBV5-1,TRBD1,.,CASSLGQGFHEQYF,TGCGCCAGCAGCTTGGGACAGGGTTTCCACGAGCAGTACTTC
TRBJ1-6,TRBV6-1,TRBD1,.,CASSRGGTGGPPLHF,TGTGCCAGCAGTCGGGGGGGGACAGGGGGCCCACCCCTCCACTTT
TRBJ2-3,TRBV18,.,.,CASSYSADTQYF,TGTGCCAGCTCATACTCGGCAGATACGCAGTATTTT
TRBJ2-5,TRBV4-1,.,.,CASRSQDGRGYGTQYF,TGCGCCAGCCGGAGCCAGGACGGCCGTGGATATGGGACCCAGTACTTC
TRBJ2-3,TRBV11-2,.,few,CASSLQHGGRGGTDTQYF,TGTGCCAGCAGCCTACAACACGGCGGCAGGGGGGGCACAGATACGCAGTATTTT
TRBJ1-1,TRBV18,TRBD1,.,CASSREQGDTEAFF,TGTGCCAGCTCAAGAGAACAGGGGGACACTGAAGCTTTCTTT
TRBJ1-5,TRBV6-6,.,.,CASSSPTGISNQPQHF,TGTGCCAGCAGCTCACCCACAGGGATAAGCAATCAGCCCCAGCATTTT
TRBJ1-1,TRBV2,.,.,CASSASLLGGNTEAFF,TGTGCCAGCAGTGCTTCGCTACTGGGGGGGAACACTGAAGCTTTCTTT
TRBJ2-7,TRBV6-6,.,.,CASSHRYEQYF,TGTGCCAGCAGTCATCGATACGAGCAGTACTTC
TRBJ2-7,TRBV10-3,.,few,CAISAQRATYEQYF,TGTGCCATCAGTGCTCAGCGGGCCACCTACGAGCAGTACTTC
TRBJ2-7,TRBV10-2,TRBD2,.,CASSEEAGGPYEQYF,TGCGCCAGCAGTGAGGAAGCGGGGGGCCCCTACGAGCAGTACTTC
TRBJ2-1,TRBV7-2,.,.,CASSTSTGTGGFF,TGTGCCAGCAGCACCTCCACCGGGACTGGCGGGTTCTTC
TRBJ2-3,TRBV2,TRBD1,.,CASSPRGRVTDTQYF,TGTGCCAGCAGTCCCAGGGGGCGCGTCACAGATACGCAGTATTTT
TRBJ2-3,TRBV5-1,TRBD1,.,CASSLGQATDTQYF,TGCGCCAGCAGCCTCGGACAGGCCACAGATACGCAGTATTTT
TRBJ1-4,TRBV11-1,TRBD1,once,CASSQQGAPNEKLFF,TGTGCCAGCAGTCAACAGGGGGCACCTAATGAAAAACTGTTTTTT
TRBJ2-3,TRBV5-4,TRBD2,.,CASSLDGGAGTDTQYF,TGTGCCAGCAGCTTGGACGGGGGGGCCGGCACAGATACGCAGTATTTT
TRBJ1-5,TRBV30,.,once,CAWSGPENQPQHF,TGTGCCTGGAGTGGACCAGAGAATCAGCCCCAGCATTTT
TRBJ2-7,TRBV11-2,.,.,CASSLAGTKTYEQYF,TGTGCCAGCAGCCTGGCCGGGACAAAGACCTACGAGCAGTACTTC
TRBJ1-5,TRBV4-1,.,.,CASSQREGQPQHF,TGCGCCAGCAGCCAAAGGGAAGGTCAGCCCCAGCATTTT
TRBJ2-2,TRBV7-2,.,once,CASSLAGRTGELFF,TGTGCCAGCAGCTTGGCAGGGCGCACCGGGGAGCTGTTTTTT
TRBJ1-4,TRBV7-9,TRBD1,.,CASSLPSTGGKLFF,TGTGCCAGCAGCTTACCCTCGACAGGGGGCAAACTGTTTTTT
TRBJ2-3,TRBV7-9,TRBD2,.,CASSLGLAGSDTQYF,TGTGCCAGCAGCTTAGGACTAGCGGGGTCAGATACGCAGTATTTT
TRBJ1-2,TRBV2,TRBD1,.,CASGQGWGYGYTF,TGTGCCAGTGGACAGGGGTGGGGCTATGGCTACACCTTC
TRBJ2-4,TRBV4-2,.,.,CASSPGGASMFRGKNIQYF,TGTGCCAGCAGCCCGGGCGGGGCTTCCATGTTTAGGGGCAAAAACATTCAGTACTTC
TRBJ2-1,TRBV4-2,TRBD2,.,CASSLDPGGLFNEQFF,TGTGCCAGCAGCCTCGACCCGGGGGGGCTATTCAATGAGCAGTTCTTC
TRBJ2-1,TRBV5-4,.,.,CASRLTPSSYNEQFF,TGTGCCAGCAGACTGACTCCGAGCTCCTACAATGAGCAGTTCTTC
TRBJ1-2,TRBV6-6,.,.,CASSYGRAYGYTF,TGTGCCAGCAGTTACGGCAGGGCCTATGGCTACACCTTC